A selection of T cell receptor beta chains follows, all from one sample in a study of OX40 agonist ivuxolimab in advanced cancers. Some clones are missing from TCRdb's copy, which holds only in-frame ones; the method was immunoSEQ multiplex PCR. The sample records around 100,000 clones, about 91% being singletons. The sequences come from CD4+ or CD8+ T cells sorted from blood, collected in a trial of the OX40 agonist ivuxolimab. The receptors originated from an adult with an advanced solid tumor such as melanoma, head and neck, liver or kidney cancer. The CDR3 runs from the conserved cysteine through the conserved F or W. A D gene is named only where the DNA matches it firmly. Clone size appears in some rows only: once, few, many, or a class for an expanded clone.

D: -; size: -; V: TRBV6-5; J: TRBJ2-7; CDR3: CASSYRASYEQYF; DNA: TGTGCCAGCAGTTACAGGGCTAGCTACGAGCAGTACTTC
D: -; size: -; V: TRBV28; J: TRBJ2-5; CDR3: CASSFRREETQYF; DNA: TGTGCCAGCAGTTTTCGGCGGGAAGAGACCCAGTACTTC
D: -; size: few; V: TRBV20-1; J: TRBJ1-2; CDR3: CSAQGSYGYTF; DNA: TGCAGCGCGCAGGGGAGCTATGGCTACACCTTC
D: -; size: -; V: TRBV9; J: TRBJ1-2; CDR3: CASSLRGSENYGYTF; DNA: TGTGCCAGCAGCCTGAGAGGGTCTGAGAACTATGGCTACACCTTC
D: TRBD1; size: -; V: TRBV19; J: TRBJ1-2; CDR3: CASRTGTGNYGYTF; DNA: TGTGCCAGTAGGACCGGGACAGGGAACTATGGCTACACCTTC
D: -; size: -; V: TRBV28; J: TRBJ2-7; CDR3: CASSDRFYEQYF; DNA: TGTGCCAGCTCAGACAGGTTCTACGAGCAGTACTTC
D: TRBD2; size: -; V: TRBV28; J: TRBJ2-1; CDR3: CASSPLAGGSGEQFF; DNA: TGTGCCAGCAGTCCCCTAGCGGGAGGATCGGGTGAGCAGTTCTTC
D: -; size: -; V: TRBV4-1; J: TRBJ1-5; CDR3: CASSQGGGVQPQHF; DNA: TGCGCCAGCAGCCAAGGGGGAGGGGTGCAGCCCCAGCATTTT
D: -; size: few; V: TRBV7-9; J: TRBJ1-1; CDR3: CASSLFGNTEAFF; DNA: TGTGCCAGCAGCTTATTCGGGAACACTGAAGCTTTCTTT
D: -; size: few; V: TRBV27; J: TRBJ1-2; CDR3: CASSLSGNRVHYGYTF; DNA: TGTGCCAGCAGTTTATCCGGAAACCGGGTGCACTATGGCTACACCTTC
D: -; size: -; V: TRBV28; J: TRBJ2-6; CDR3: CASSSRTPLANVLTF; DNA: TGTGCCAGCAGTTCCAGGACACCCTTGGCCAACGTCCTGACTTTC
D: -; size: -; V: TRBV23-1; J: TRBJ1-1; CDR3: CASSQSNQSSVGEAFF; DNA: TGCGCCAGCAGTCAATCAAATCAATCGAGTGTCGGTGAAGCTTTCTTT
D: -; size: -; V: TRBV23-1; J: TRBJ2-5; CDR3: CASALLDSRNQETQYF; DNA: TGCGCCAGCGCATTACTGGACAGCCGAAACCAAGAGACCCAGTACTTC
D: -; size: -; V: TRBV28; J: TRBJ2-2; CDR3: CASSSPSLFTGELFF; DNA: TGTGCCAGCAGTTCACCTTCCCTCTTCACCGGGGAGCTGTTTTTT
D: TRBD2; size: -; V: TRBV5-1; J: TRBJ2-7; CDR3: CASSWDIAGGLDYEQYF; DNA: TGCGCCAGCAGCTGGGATATAGCGGGAGGATTGGACTACGAGCAGTACTTC